This TCR beta chain was obtained from a study of T-cell memory formation after mild COVID-19. This clonotype has ten or more counts. Trimming shortened V by 4 bases and J by 1 base, and 13 bases separated the two germline ends. Germline V CDR1 and CDR2: SEHNR, FQNEAQ (reference sequence). The CDR3 spans 16 residues. TCRdb fed the 5' RACE reads into MiXCR, producing one record per CDR3 protein. In the table there are fewer than 350,000 distinct CDR3 sequences, roughly an eighth of which are singletons. The chain employs TRBV7-9 and TRBJ2-2, with a possible D match to TRBD2 (6 bases). This clonotype was obtained from a man younger than 35 who had mild COVID-19 (a few samples of this study predate the infection). Cell type and time point are not known. The sequenced material came from PBMCs or a T cell subset sorted from them (not recorded which). The CDR3: CASSSKRARNTGELFF. The CDR3 DNA reads TGTGCCAGCAGCTCCAAGCGGGCCCGGAACACCGGGGAGCTGTTTTTT.